This T cell receptor beta chain originates from a study of T cell changes during pregnancy in multiple sclerosis. Sequencing used immunoSEQ multiplex PCR; TCRdb keeps in-frame clones, though not all of them. The sample contains some 28,000 clones, about 93% of which appear only once. This clone was seen only once. Trimming cost V 5 bases and J 9 bases, with 23 bases left between them. The CDR3 spans 15 residues. Germline loops: CDR1 SGHAT, CDR2 FQNNGV. Sequences were derived from CD4+ T cells from peripheral blood mononuclear cells, sampled after pregnancy. The rearrangement joins TRBV11-2 to TRBJ2-7, with D possibly TRBD1 on 6 matching bases. This TCR was recovered from a female donor with multiple sclerosis, enrolled in a pregnancy study. The chain's CDR3 is CASSPQGQGLVGQYF. The CDR3, as DNA: TGTGCCAGCAGCCCCCAGGGGCAGGGTCTGGTCGGGCAGTACTTC.